This T cell receptor (beta chain) stems from a study of blood T cell repertoires in COVID-19. In the study overall: Samples of COVID-19 (acute and convalescent) were obtained from the United States, Italy and Spain. PBMCs, B-cell-depleted T cells, or T cells were the source of the cDNA or gDNA that made up the material.

Generated by immunoSEQ multiplex PCR, the TCRdb table keeps only in-frame clones and is missing some. The sample gives roughly 430,000 clones, 70% to 90% of which show up once; roughly 1.4% is in the top ten. Per germline, CDR1 SGHTA and CDR2 FQGNSA. This CDR3 is built from 14 residues. Trimming at V came to 0 bases and at J to 7 bases, leaving 5 bases not matched to a gene. The V gene is TRBV7-2, the J gene TRBJ1-2; 7 nucleotides agree with TRBD1. The source is a young woman who had been exposed to COVID-19. The material sequenced was PBMCs or T cells enriched from blood (not recorded which). The CDR3 DNA is TGTGCCAGCAGCTTAGCGACAGGGCCCGGTGGCTACACCTTC. It specifies CASSLATGPGGYTF. Using reference TRBV7-2 and TRBJ1-2 for the parts outside the CDR3, the full variable domain is GAGVSQSPSNKVTEKGKDVELRCDPISGHTALYWYRQSLGQGLEFLIYFQGNSAPDKSGLPSDRFSAERTGGSVSTLTIQRTQQEDSAVYLCASSLATGPGGYTFGSGTRLTVV.